This T cell receptor (beta chain) was sequenced in a study of blood T cell repertoires in COVID-19. TCRdb keeps only in-frame clones here, not all; method: immunoSEQ multiplex PCR. The sample records 150,000 to 160,000 clones, 80% to 90% being singletons. The V gene's germline CDR1 is SGHTA and CDR2 FQGNSA. This CDR3 has 13 residues. The germline V and J ends were trimmed by 3 bases and 3 bases, with 9 bases remaining between them. Input material: peripheral blood. The sequence was obtained from a woman between 45 and 60 years old with acute or convalescent COVID-19. This chain uses TRBV7-2 with TRBJ2-7, with D perhaps matching TRBD2 (5 bases). CDR3 nucleotides: TGTGCCAGCAGCTTTGCTAGCATCTACGAGCAGTACTTC. Translation gives CASSFASIYEQYF.